This TCR beta chain was recorded in a study of blood T cell repertoires in COVID-19. About the study: PBMCs, B-cell-depleted T cells, or T cells were the source of the cDNA or gDNA that made up the material.

Study processing details: The assay estimated nucleated cells by amplifying reference gene primers. The method was immunoSEQ multiplex PCR; TCRdb's version includes in-frame clones alone and lacks a portion of them. D and trimming were read from the DNA, whereas the V and J calls and clone size are those reported in that table. The sample has around 260,000 clones; over 75% are singletons. Cohort allocation depended upon clinical history that participants reported. Two consecutive negative NP/OP PCR tests, clearance, or resolved symptoms defined Cohort 3 recovery. The CDR3 runs 17 residues. Trimming stripped 4 bases from V and 0 bases from J, with 16 bases between. Germline-derived CDR1 and CDR2 are LGHDT and YNNKEL (reference sequence).

The source is a woman in her twenties or thirties who had recovered from COVID-19. V and J are TRBV3-1 (or the pseudogene TRBV3-2) and TRBJ1-5; D may be TRBD1 (5 bases). Sequences were obtained from PBMCs or T cells enriched from blood (not recorded which). In DNA, the CDR3 is TGTGCCAGCAGCCTCGGGGGGACGGTGTATAGCAATCAGCCCCAGCATTTT. Translation gives CASSLGGTVYSNQPQHF.